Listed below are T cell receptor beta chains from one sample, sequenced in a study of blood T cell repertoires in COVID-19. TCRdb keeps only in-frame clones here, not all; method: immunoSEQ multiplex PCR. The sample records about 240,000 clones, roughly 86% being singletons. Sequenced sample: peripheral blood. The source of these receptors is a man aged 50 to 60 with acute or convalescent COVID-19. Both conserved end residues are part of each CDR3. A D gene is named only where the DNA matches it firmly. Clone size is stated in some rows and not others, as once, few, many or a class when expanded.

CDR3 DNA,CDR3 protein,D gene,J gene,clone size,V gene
TGTGCCAGCAGCGTAGCGGGGGGGATTAATGAAAAACTGTTTTTT,CASSVAGGINEKLFF,.,TRBJ1-4,.,TRBV9
TGCGCCAGCAGCTTGCAGGGGGCTTCATTCGATGAGCAGTTCTTC,CASSLQGASFDEQFF,TRBD1,TRBJ2-1,.,TRBV5-1
TGTGCCAGCAGTTACTCGATAGCGGCCCCGTGGCAGTACTTC,CASSYSIAAPWQYF,.,TRBJ2-7,.,TRBV6-2/TRBV6-3
TGTGCCAGCAGTTTAAATGGACTAGCGGCCTACAATGAGCAGTTCTTC,CASSLNGLAAYNEQFF,TRBD2,TRBJ2-1,.,TRBV2
TGTGCCAGCAGCAAACAGGGGGCTGATTCACCCCTCCACTTT,CASSKQGADSPLHF,TRBD1,TRBJ1-6,.,TRBV7-2
TGTGCCAGCAGCGTAGTTGAGGGAGATAGCTATGGCTACACCTTC,CASSVVEGDSYGYTF,.,TRBJ1-2,.,TRBV9
TGTGCCAGCAGCACCGGACAGGGGTTGTCCCGAGGTGGCTACACCTTC,CASSTGQGLSRGGYTF,TRBD1,TRBJ1-2,once,TRBV5-4
TGTGCCAGCAGCGCTGGACAGGGTTTGACTGAAGCTTTCTTT,CASSAGQGLTEAFF,TRBD1,TRBJ1-1,.,TRBV9
TGTGCCAGCTTTACAGGGGGAGAAAACACCGGGGAGCTGTTTTTT,CASFTGGENTGELFF,TRBD1,TRBJ2-2,.,TRBV18
TGTGCCAGCAGCTTAGTCCTGGTCCTCCGTCCTATCCGGAATGAGCAGTTCTTC,CASSLVLVLRPIRNEQFF,.,TRBJ2-1,.,TRBV11-2
TGTGCCACCTCCACCGGGACTAGTGGAAGAATCACAGATACGCAGTATTTT,CATSTGTSGRITDTQYF,TRBD2,TRBJ2-3,many,TRBV24-1
TGTGCCAGCAGCTTAGCCTACTCACCCCTCCACTTT,CASSLAYSPLHF,.,TRBJ1-6,.,TRBV7-8
TGTGCCAGCTCACCATTCGGGACAAATCAGCCCCAGCATTTT,CASSPFGTNQPQHF,.,TRBJ1-5,few,TRBV18
TGTGCCAGCTTAAGGACAGGGGGCGCGGAGACCCAGTACTTC,CASLRTGGAETQYF,TRBD1,TRBJ2-5,.,TRBV6-5
TGTGCCAGTAGCTTGACAGGGTCCGGGGGTTCACCCCTCCACTTT,CASSLTGSGGSPLHF,TRBD1,TRBJ1-6,.,TRBV19
TGCGCCAGCAGTGATACGGGGGGTCGGTTCAGTAGGGGCTACACCTTC,CASSDTGGRFSRGYTF,.,TRBJ1-2,.,TRBV10-2
.,CASSTSTLNNSPLHF,.,TRBJ1-6,.,TRBV25-1
TGTGCCATCACTCGGGGAGGACAGGGTGCAGGCGAGCAGTACTTC,CAITRGGQGAGEQYF,TRBD1,TRBJ2-7,.,TRBV10-3
TGTGCCAGCAGCACGGGACAAATAGGAGATACGCAGTATTTT,CASSTGQIGDTQYF,.,TRBJ2-3,.,TRBV11-3
TGTGCCAGCAGTCAGTCCGGGTACTATGGCTACACCTTC,CASSQSGYYGYTF,.,TRBJ1-2,.,TRBV11-2
TGCGCCAGCAGGCCCGGGACAGGGGTTGGCACTGAAGCTTTCTTT,CASRPGTGVGTEAFF,TRBD1,TRBJ1-1,.,TRBV5-1
TGTGCCAGCAGTTACTCGCACAGGTCTTCCTACGAGCAGTACTTC,CASSYSHRSSYEQYF,.,TRBJ2-7,.,TRBV6-5
TGTGCCAGCAGCTTGGGCGGGGGGGTTCCAGATACGCAGTATTTT,CASSLGGGVPDTQYF,TRBD2,TRBJ2-3,once,TRBV5-4
TGTGCCACCAGTGATGCTGGAGGGCTCATCAACGAGCAGTACTTC,CATSDAGGLINEQYF,.,TRBJ2-7,.,TRBV24-1
TGTGCCAGCAGCCCCCGGACAGGGCCCTACGAGCAGTACTTC,CASSPRTGPYEQYF,TRBD1,TRBJ2-7,.,TRBV11-3
TGTGCCACCAGCAGAGAGCAGGGGGTTAATGAAAAACTGTTTTTT,CATSREQGVNEKLFF,TRBD1,TRBJ1-4,.,TRBV15
TGTGCCAGCAGCGCCCGCGCCCCGCCTGGAAACACCATATATTTT,CASSARAPPGNTIYF,.,TRBJ1-3,.,TRBV9
TGTGCCAGCAGTTTGGCAGGTACCTACGAGCAGTACTTC,CASSLAGTYEQYF,.,TRBJ2-7,once,TRBV27
TGTGCCAGCAGGGGACTAGCGTACCAAGAGACCCAGTACTTC,CASRGLAYQETQYF,TRBD2,TRBJ2-5,once,TRBV5-8
TGCGCCAGCAGCCAAGATCCGGCAGGGAAATATCAGCCCCAGCATTTT,CASSQDPAGKYQPQHF,.,TRBJ1-5,once,TRBV4-1
TGTGCCAGCTCACCTCGGTACGAGCAGTACTTC,CASSPRYEQYF,.,TRBJ2-7,once,TRBV18
TGTGCCAGCCGACAGGGGGGTCAGCCCCAGCATTTT,CASRQGGQPQHF,TRBD1,TRBJ1-5,few,TRBV27
TGTGCCAGCAGCTTTTCAGGGGATGGCTACACCTTC,CASSFSGDGYTF,.,TRBJ1-2,.,TRBV14
TGCGCCAGCAGCCCAGGACTAGCGGGACCCATATACAATGAGCAGTTCTTC,CASSPGLAGPIYNEQFF,TRBD2,TRBJ2-1,.,TRBV5-1
TGTGCCAGCAGCCGGACTAGCGGGGTGACAGATACGCAGTATTTT,CASSRTSGVTDTQYF,TRBD2,TRBJ2-3,.,TRBV2
TGTGCCAGCAGCGAGAGGACTAGCGGGTACAATGAGCAGTTCTTC,CASSERTSGYNEQFF,TRBD2,TRBJ2-1,few,TRBV9
TGTGCCAGCTCACCAGGAGCGGGGGGCGAGCAGTACTTC,CASSPGAGGEQYF,TRBD2,TRBJ2-7,.,TRBV18
TGTGCCAGCAGACCTAGCCCTAACAATGAGCAGTTCTTC,CASRPSPNNEQFF,.,TRBJ2-1,.,TRBV28
TGTGCCAGTAGCAGGACAGGGGTCAATCAGCCCCAGCATTTT,CASSRTGVNQPQHF,TRBD1,TRBJ1-5,once,TRBV19
TGTGCCAGCAGTGAACAGGCAGGTAATCAGCCCCAGCATTTT,CASSEQAGNQPQHF,.,TRBJ1-5,.,TRBV2
TGTGCCTGGTCTACCCTCTCCTACGAGCAGTACTTC,CAWSTLSYEQYF,.,TRBJ2-7,.,TRBV30
TGTGCCAGCAGCGTTAGCGGACTAGACAATGAGCAGTTCTTC,CASSVSGLDNEQFF,TRBD2,TRBJ2-1,.,TRBV9
TGTGCCAGCAGTTCATGGACAGTCCCGGCTGAAGCTTTCTTT,CASSSWTVPAEAFF,.,TRBJ1-1,.,TRBV6-2/TRBV6-3
TGTGCCAGCAAAGAGACAGGTCACAATGGCTACACCTTC,CASKETGHNGYTF,.,TRBJ1-2,.,TRBV2
TGCGCCAGCAGCCCCGGACAGGGGCCAGCCTACGAGCAGTACTTC,CASSPGQGPAYEQYF,TRBD1,TRBJ2-7,.,TRBV5-1
TGTGCCAGCAGCCTTTTTCAACTAGGGAGGAATCAGCCCCAGCATTTT,CASSLFQLGRNQPQHF,.,TRBJ1-5,many,TRBV2
TGTGCCAGCAGCCAAGGGGGCCTAGCCAAAAACATTCAGTACTTC,CASSQGGLAKNIQYF,.,TRBJ2-4,.,TRBV3-1/TRBV3-2
TGTGCCAGCAGTTTATCCCTCACAGGGAGCTATGGCTACACCTTC,CASSLSLTGSYGYTF,.,TRBJ1-2,.,TRBV27
TGTGCCAGCTTTGGGAGCGGGGAGACCCAGTACTTC,CASFGSGETQYF,.,TRBJ2-5,.,TRBV5-6
TGTGCCAGCAGCGTAGGGGACAGTTCCTCTGGAAACACCATATATTTT,CASSVGDSSSGNTIYF,TRBD1,TRBJ1-3,.,TRBV9
TGTGCCAGCAGTTTGGGGAGGGGTACTGAAAAACTGTTTTTT,CASSLGRGTEKLFF,.,TRBJ1-4,.,TRBV27
TGTGCCAGCAGTGAAGGCGGTCAGCCCCAGCATTTT,CASSEGGQPQHF,.,TRBJ1-5,.,TRBV2
TGCGCCAGCAGCCGGACAGCTACAAGCTCCTACGAGCAGTACTTC,CASSRTATSSYEQYF,.,TRBJ2-7,once,TRBV5-1